This entry lists 3 T cell receptor beta chains sequenced from one sample in a study of blood T cell repertoires in COVID-19. Repertoires were generated with immunoSEQ multiplex PCR, while TCRdb's copy carries only in-frame clones and drops some. Of roughly 180,000 clones listed, less than 85% were seen once; the top ten hold 15% to 20%. Sequenced input: PBMCs or T cells enriched from blood (not recorded which). The source of these receptors is a man in his fifties or sixties who had recovered from COVID-19.

This chain uses TRBV5-1 with TRBJ2-2; 12 nucleotides align to TRBD2. CDR1 SGHRS and CDR2 YFSETQ come from the germline V gene. The CDR3 runs 16 residues. The V and J ends lost 4 bases and 7 bases, in that order; junction bases with no gene match: 8. The CDR3 protein is CASSASSGRAVGELFF. In nucleotides, the CDR3 is TGCGCCAGCAGCGCCTCTAGCGGGAGGGCCGTCGGGGAGCTGTTTTTT.

This chain links TRBV10-3 with TRBJ1-1, with 7 positions matching TRBD1. This CDR3 region has 17 residues. V gave up 4 bases and J gave up 3 bases; unmatched junction bases: 14. Germline lookup yields CDR1 ENHRY and CDR2 SYGVKD. In DNA, the CDR3 is TGTGCCATCAGTGCGAGGAACCAGGGGGGTTTGGACACTGAAGCTTTCTTT. Translation: CAISARNQGGLDTEAFF.

This clone was observed a handful of times. J is TRBJ2-7 and V is TRBV11-2; possibly TRBD2 for D (6 bases). Trimming removed 5 bases at V and 2 bases at J, with 16 bases between. The CDR3 has 15 residues. The germline V gene encodes CDR1 SGHAT and CDR2 FQNNGV. Here the CDR3 reads CASSAGGERPYEQYF. In nucleotides, the CDR3 is TGTGCCAGCAGCGCAGGCGGGGAAAGGCCCTACGAGCAGTACTTC.